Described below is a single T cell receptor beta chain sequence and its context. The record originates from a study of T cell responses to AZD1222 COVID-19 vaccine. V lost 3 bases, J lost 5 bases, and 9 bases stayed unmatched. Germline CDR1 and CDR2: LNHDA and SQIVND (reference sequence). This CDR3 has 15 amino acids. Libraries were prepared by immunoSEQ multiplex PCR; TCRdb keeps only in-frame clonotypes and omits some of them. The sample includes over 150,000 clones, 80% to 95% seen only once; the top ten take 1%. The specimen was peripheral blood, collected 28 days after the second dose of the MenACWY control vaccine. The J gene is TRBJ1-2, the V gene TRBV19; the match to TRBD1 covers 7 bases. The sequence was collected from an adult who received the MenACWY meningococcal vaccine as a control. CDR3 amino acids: CASSISGQRFYGYTF. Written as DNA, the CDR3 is TGTGCCAGTAGTATTTCGGGACAGCGGTTTTATGGCTACACCTTC.